This note documents a single TCR beta chain sequence. This may stem from a read error, because a much larger clone lies one nucleotide away. Unique molecular identifiers were attached to individual cDNA molecules. TCRdb passed the 5' RACE reads through MiXCR, listing each CDR3 protein once. The sample consists of approximately 110,000 distinct CDR3 sequences, under 15% of them appearing once. This CDR3 has 13 amino acids. Between the trimmed V and J ends, which lost 3 bases and 1 base, there was a span of 6 bases. Looked up from germline, CDR1 is SGHVS and CDR2 is FNYEAQ. This sample was included in a study of early T cells in non-severe SARS-CoV-2 infection. The overall study: Unsorted whole-blood RNA was sequenced in bulk, leaving chains unpaired.

Sequenced: whole blood. The origin of this receptor is an adult who was a healthcare worker with PCR-confirmed SARS-CoV-2 infection or an uninfected control (not recorded which). The chain couples TRBV7-6 to TRBJ1-1; no clear D. CDR3 residues: CASSFQENTEAFF. In nucleotides, the CDR3 is TGTGCCAGCAGCTTCCAGGAGAACACTGAAGCTTTCTTT.